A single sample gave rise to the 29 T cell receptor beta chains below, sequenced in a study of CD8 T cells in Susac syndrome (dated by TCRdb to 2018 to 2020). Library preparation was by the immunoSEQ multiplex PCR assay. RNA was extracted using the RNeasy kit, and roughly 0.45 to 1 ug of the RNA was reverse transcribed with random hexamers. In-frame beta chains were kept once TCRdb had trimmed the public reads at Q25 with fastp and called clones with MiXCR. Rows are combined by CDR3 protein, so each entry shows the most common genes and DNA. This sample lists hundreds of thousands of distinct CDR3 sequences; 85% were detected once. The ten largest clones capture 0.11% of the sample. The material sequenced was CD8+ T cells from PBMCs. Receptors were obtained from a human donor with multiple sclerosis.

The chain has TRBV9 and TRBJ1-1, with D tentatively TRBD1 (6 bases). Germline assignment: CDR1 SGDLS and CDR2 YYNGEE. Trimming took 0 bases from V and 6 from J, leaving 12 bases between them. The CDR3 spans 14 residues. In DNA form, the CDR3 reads TGTGCCAGCAGCGTAGCCATCAGGGGCCCTGAAGCTTTCTTT. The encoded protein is CASSVAIRGPEAFF. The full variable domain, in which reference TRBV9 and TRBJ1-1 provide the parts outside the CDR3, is DSGVTQTPKHLITATGQRVTLRCSPRSGDLSVYWYQQSLDQGLQFLIQYYNGEERAKGNILERFSAQQFPDLHSELNLSSLELGDSALYFCASSVAIRGPEAFFGQGTRLTVV.

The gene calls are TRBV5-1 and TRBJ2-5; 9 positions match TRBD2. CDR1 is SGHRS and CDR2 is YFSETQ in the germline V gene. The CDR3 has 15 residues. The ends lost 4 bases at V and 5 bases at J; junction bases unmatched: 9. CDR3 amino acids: CASSKPGLAAETQYF. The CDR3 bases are TGCGCCAGCAGCAAACCGGGACTAGCAGCTGAGACCCAGTACTTC.

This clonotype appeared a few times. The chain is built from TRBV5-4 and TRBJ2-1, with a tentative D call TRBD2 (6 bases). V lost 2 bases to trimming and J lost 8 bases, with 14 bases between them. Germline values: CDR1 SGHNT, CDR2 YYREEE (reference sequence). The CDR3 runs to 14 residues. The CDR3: CASSFKGGVDEQFF. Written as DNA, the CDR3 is TGTGCCAGCAGCTTCAAGGGCGGGGTGGATGAGCAGTTCTTC. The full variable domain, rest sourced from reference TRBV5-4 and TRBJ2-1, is ETGVTQSPTHLIKTRGQQVTLRCSSQSGHNTVSWYQQALGQGPQFIFQYYREEENGRGNFPPRFSGLQFPNYSSELNVNALELDDSALYLCASSFKGGVDEQFFGPGTRLTVL.

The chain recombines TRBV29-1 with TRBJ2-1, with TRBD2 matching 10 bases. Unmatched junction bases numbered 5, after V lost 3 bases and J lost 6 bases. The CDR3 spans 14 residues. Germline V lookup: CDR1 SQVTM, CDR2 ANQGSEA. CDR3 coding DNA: TGCAGCGTTGATGAGAGCGGGAGGGCCAATGAGCAGTTCTTC. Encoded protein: CSVDESGRANEQFF.

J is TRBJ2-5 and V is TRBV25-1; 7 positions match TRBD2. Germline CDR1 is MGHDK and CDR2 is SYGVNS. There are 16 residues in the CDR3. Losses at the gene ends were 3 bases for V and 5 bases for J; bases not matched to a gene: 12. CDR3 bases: TGTGCCAGCAGTGACCCTCTCAGCGGGAAGGTGGAGACCCAGTACTTC. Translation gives CASSDPLSGKVETQYF.

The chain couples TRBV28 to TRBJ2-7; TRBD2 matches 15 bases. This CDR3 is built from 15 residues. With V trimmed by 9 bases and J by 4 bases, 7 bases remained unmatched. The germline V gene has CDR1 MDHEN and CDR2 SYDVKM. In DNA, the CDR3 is TGTGCCAGTGCCGGGACTAGCGGGAGGATTTACGAGCAGTACTTC. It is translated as CASAGTSGRIYEQYF.

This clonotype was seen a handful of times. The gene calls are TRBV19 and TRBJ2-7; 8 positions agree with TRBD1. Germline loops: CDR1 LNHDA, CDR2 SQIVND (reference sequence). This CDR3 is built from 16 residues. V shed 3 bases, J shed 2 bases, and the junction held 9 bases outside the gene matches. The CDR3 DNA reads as TGTGCCAGTAGTATGGACAGGGAAGGGCTGGCCTACGAGCAGTACTTC. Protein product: CASSMDREGLAYEQYF.

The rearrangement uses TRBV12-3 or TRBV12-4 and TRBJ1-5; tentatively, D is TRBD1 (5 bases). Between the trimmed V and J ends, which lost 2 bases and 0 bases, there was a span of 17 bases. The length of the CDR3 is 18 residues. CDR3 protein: CASSLPKTEYYSNQPQHF. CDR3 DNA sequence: TGTGCCAGCAGTTTACCTAAGACAGAGTATTATAGCAATCAGCCCCAGCATTTT.

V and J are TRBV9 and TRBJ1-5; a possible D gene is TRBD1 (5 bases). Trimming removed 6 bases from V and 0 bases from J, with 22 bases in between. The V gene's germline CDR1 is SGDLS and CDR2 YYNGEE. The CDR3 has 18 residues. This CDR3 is CASTILVGGTYSNQPQHF. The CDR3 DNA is TGTGCCAGCACCATCCTCGTCGGCGGGACGTATAGCAATCAGCCCCAGCATTTT.

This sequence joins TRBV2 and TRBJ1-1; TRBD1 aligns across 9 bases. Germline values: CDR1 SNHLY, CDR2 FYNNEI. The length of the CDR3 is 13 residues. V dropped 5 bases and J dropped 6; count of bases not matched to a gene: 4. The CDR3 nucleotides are TGTGCCAGCAGTTATACAGGGGGCGCTGAAGCTTTCTTT. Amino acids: CASSYTGGAEAFF.

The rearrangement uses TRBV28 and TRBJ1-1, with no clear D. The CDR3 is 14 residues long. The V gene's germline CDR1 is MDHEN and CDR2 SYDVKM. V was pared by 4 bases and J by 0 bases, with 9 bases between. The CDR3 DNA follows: TGTGCCAGCAGTTACCTCCCTTTGAACACTGAAGCTTTCTTT. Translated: CASSYLPLNTEAFF.

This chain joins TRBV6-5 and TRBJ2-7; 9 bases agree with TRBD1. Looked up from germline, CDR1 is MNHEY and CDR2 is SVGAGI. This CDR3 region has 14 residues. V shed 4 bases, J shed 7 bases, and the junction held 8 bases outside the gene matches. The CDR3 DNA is TGTGCCAGCAGTTCCGGGACAGGGACGGGGGAGCAGTACTTC. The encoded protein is CASSSGTGTGEQYF.

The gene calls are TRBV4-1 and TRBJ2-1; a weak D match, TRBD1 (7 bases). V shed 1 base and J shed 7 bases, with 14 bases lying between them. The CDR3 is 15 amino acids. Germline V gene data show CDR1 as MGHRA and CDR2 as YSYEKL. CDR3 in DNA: TGCGCCAGCAGCCAAGTCGACAGGGCGGGGAATGAGCAGTTCTTC. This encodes CASSQVDRAGNEQFF.

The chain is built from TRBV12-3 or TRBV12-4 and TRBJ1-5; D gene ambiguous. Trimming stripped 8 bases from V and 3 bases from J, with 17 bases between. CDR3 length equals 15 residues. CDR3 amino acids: CASSGGTDFNQPQHF. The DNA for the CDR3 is TGTGCCAGCTCGGGCGGTACCGACTTCAATCAGCCCCAGCATTTT.

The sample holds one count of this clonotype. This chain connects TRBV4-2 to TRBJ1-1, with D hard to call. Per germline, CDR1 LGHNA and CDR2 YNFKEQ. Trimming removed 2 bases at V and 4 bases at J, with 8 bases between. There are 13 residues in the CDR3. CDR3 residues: CASSQSKFTEAFF. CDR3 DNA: TGTGCCAGCAGCCAATCCAAGTTCACTGAAGCTTTCTTT.

The DNA for the CDR3 is TGTGCCAGCAGTGTAGGGACAGGATATCGAGAGACTGAAGCTTTCTTT. Residues: CASSVGTGYRETEAFF. The chain is built from TRBV28 and TRBJ1-1, with TRBD1 matching 8 bases. This CDR3 has 16 amino acids. V was pared by 5 bases and J by 5 bases, with 13 bases of the junction left unmatched. CDR1 and CDR2 (germline): MDHEN, SYDVKM. Full variable domain (rest looked up from reference TRBV28 and TRBJ1-1): DVKVTQSSRYLVKRTGEKVFLECVQDMDHENMFWYRQDPGLGLRLIYFSYDVKMKEKGDIPEGYSVSREKKERFSLILESASTNQTSMYLCASSVGTGYRETEAFFGQGTRLTVV.

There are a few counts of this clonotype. Written as DNA, the CDR3 is TGTGCCAGCAGTAGAGGGGGGGGACTGGGGGTCCACCCCGGGGAGCTGTTTTTT. Translating gives CASSRGGGLGVHPGELFF. The chain has TRBV12-3 or TRBV12-4 and TRBJ2-2; a weak D match, TRBD2 (7 bases). This CDR3 has 18 residues. V was pared by 5 bases and J by 6 bases, with 25 bases between.

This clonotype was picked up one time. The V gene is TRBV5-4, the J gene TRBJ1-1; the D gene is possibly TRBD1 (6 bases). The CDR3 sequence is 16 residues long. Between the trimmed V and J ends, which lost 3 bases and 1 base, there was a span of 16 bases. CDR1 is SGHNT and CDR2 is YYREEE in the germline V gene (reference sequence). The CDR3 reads CASSYLVMGANTEAFF. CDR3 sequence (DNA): TGTGCCAGCAGCTACTTGGTGATGGGGGCGAACACTGAAGCTTTCTTT.

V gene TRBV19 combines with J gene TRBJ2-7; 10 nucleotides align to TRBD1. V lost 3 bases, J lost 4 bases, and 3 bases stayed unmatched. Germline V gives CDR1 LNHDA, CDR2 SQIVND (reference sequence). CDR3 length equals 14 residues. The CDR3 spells CASSIGTGAYEQYF. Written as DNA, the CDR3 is TGTGCCAGTAGTATCGGGACAGGGGCGTACGAGCAGTACTTC.

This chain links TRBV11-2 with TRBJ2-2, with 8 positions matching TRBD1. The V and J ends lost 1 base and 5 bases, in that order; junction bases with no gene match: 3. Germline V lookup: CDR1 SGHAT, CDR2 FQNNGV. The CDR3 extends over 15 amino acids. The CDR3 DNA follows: TGTGCCAGCAGCTTAGCAGGGGGCAGTACCGGGGAGCTGTTTTTT. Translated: CASSLAGGSTGELFF.

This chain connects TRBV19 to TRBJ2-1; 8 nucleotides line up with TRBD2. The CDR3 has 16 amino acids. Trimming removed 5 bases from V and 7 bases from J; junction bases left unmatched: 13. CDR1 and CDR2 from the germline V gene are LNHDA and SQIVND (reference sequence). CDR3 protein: CASSPSGSSFVNEQFF. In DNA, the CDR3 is TGTGCCAGTAGTCCCAGCGGGAGCTCATTCGTGAATGAGCAGTTCTTC.

Written as DNA, the CDR3 is TGTGCCAGCAGTTTAGCGGGAGGTGTGCACGAGCAGTACTTC. It is translated as CASSLAGGVHEQYF. This rearrangement joins TRBV27 to TRBJ2-7; 8 bases line up with TRBD2. With 2 bases clipped from V and 5 bases from J, the junction kept 5 bases outside the gene matches. This CDR3 has 14 residues. Germline V gene lookup returns CDR1 MNHEY and CDR2 SMNVEV (reference sequence).

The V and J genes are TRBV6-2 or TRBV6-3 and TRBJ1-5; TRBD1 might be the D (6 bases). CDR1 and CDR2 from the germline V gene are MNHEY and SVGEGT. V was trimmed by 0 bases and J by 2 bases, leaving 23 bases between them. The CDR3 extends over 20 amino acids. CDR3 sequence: CASSYSLLGTLRGGNQPQHF. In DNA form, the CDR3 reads TGTGCCAGCAGTTACTCTCTGTTGGGGACACTTCGAGGAGGCAATCAGCCCCAGCATTTT.

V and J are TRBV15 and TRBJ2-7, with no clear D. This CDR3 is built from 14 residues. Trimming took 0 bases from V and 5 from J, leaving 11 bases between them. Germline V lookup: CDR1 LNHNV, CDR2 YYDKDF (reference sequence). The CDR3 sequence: CATSRDSPTDEQYF. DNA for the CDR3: TGTGCCACCAGCAGAGACTCCCCGACCGACGAGCAGTACTTC.

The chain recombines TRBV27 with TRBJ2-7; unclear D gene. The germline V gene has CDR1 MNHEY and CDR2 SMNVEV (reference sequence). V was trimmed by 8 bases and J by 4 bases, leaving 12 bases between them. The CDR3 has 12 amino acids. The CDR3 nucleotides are TGTGCCAGCGCAGAAAACCGGTACGAGCAGTACTTC. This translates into CASAENRYEQYF.

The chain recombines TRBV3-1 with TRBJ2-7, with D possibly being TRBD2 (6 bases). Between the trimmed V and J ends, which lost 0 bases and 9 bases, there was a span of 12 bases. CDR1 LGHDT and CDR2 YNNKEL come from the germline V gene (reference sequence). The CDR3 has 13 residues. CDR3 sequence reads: CASSQDRAGRQYF. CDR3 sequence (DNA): TGTGCCAGCAGCCAAGATCGGGCGGGACGGCAGTACTTC.

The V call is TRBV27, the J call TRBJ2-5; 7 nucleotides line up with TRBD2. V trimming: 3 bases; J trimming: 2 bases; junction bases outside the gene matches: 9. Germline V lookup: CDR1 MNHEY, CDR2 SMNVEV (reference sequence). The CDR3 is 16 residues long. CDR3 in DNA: TGTGCCAGCAGTTTTGGGGCGGGGGAGATACAAGAGACCCAGTACTTC. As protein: CASSFGAGEIQETQYF.

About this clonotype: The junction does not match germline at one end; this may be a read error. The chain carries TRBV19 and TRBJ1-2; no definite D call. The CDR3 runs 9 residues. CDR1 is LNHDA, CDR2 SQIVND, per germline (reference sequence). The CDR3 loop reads CASGPGEIF. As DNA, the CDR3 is TGTGCCAGTGGGCCGGGAGAGATCTTC.

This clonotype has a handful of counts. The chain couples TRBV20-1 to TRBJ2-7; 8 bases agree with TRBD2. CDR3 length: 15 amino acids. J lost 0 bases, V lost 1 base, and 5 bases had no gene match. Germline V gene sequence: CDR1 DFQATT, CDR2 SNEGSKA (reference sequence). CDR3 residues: CSARGGLASSYEQYF. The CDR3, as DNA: TGCAGTGCTAGAGGAGGACTAGCCAGCTCCTACGAGCAGTACTTC.